One and the same sample provided the 5 T cell receptor beta chains below, sequenced in a study of T-cell memory formation after mild COVID-19. TCRdb called the 5' RACE reads again in MiXCR, with one record for every CDR3 protein. The data contain about 410,000 distinct CDR3 sequences, about a sixth of them singletons. The specimen was PBMCs or a T cell subset sorted from them (not recorded which). All receptors come from a young man who had mild COVID-19 (a few samples of this study predate the infection). Cell type and time point are not known.

This clonotype was detected only a few times. This chain joins TRBV3-1 and TRBJ2-2, with D possibly being TRBD1 (6 bases). Germline assignment: CDR1 LGHDT and CDR2 YNNKEL (reference sequence). CDR3 length: 15 residues. Trimming left V 4 bases short and J 4 bases short, with 13 bases between. The CDR3 sequence: CASSRPTGPTGELFF. CDR3 coding DNA: TGTGCCAGCAGCCGCCCCACAGGGCCCACCGGGGAGCTGTTTTTT.

The rearrangement links TRBV5-6 to TRBJ2-5, with D possibly being TRBD1 or TRBD2 (5 bases each). Germline-derived CDR1 and CDR2 are SGHDT and YYEEEE. The V gene lost 0 bases and the J gene lost 4 bases, with 16 bases spanning the gap. The CDR3 spans 16 residues. In DNA form, the CDR3 reads TGTGCCAGCAGCTTGGGTTGGGGGAAGTCAGGAGAGACCCAGTACTTC. Protein: CASSLGWGKSGETQYF.

V is TRBV6-2 or TRBV6-3 and J is TRBJ2-7; 7 nucleotides line up with TRBD1. In germline, CDR1 is MNHEY, CDR2 SVGEGT. This CDR3 has 14 amino acids. Trimming took 5 bases from V and 2 from J; bases not matched to a gene: 6. In nucleotides, the CDR3 is TGTGCCAGCAGTCCCGGGACAGAAGCCTACGAGCAGTACTTC. Translation: CASSPGTEAYEQYF.

The V gene is TRBV24-1, the J gene TRBJ2-3; D might be TRBD1 (6 bases). Germline loops: CDR1 KGHDR, CDR2 SFDVKD. CDR3 length: 17 amino acids. Deletions cut 4 bases from V and 4 bases from J, with 20 bases between. CDR3 loop: CATSDTLFRDNADTQYF. Written as DNA, the CDR3 is TGTGCCACCAGTGACACACTATTCCGGGACAACGCAGATACGCAGTATTTT.

This sequence joins TRBV7-9 and TRBJ1-1; D unclear. The V gene lost 5 bases and the J gene lost 4 bases, with 8 bases spanning the gap. Looked up from germline, CDR1 is SEHNR and CDR2 is FQNEAQ (reference sequence). The CDR3 runs to 12 residues. CDR3 nucleotide sequence: TGTGCCAGCAGCAGATTCAGCACTGAAGCTTTCTTT. Encoded protein: CASSRFSTEAFF. The entire variable domain, with the rest obtained from reference TRBV7-9 and TRBJ1-1, is as follows: DTGVSQNPRHKITKRGQNVTFRCDPISEHNRLYWYRQTLGQGPEFLTYFQNEAQLEKSRLLSDRFSAERPKGSFSTLEIQRTEQGDSAMYLCASSRFSTEAFFGQGTRLTVV.